One sample yielded the 25 T cell receptor beta chains listed below, sequenced in a study of T cells in Graves' hyperthyroidism and ophthalmopathy. The CDR3 regions of TCR beta were amplified from RNA transcripts. A first-round RT-PCR of the TCR CDR3 used the HTBI primer set. One entry per CDR3 protein results from TCRdb running MiXCR on the multiplex PCR reads. The sample shows around 490,000 distinct CDR3 sequences, 15% to 20% of them seen only once. Sequencing input: blood. These receptor sequences come from a man in his forties with Graves' ophthalmopathy.

This clonotype was recorded many times. This rearrangement joins TRBV28 to TRBJ1-5, with D unresolved. CDR3 size: 14 residues. Deletions cut 2 bases from V and 4 bases from J, with 9 bases between. In germline, CDR1 is MDHEN, CDR2 SYDVKM. The CDR3: CASSLRQINQPQHF. The CDR3 DNA reads TGTGCCAGCAGTTTACGACAAATTAATCAGCCCCAGCATTTT. Full variable domain (missing parts from reference TRBV28 and TRBJ1-5): DVKVTQSSRYLVKRTGEKVFLECVQDMDHENMFWYRQDPGLGLRLIYFSYDVKMKEKGDIPEGYSVSREKKERFSLILESASTNQTSMYLCASSLRQINQPQHFGDGTRLSIL.

The genes are TRBV19 and TRBJ1-5, with 7 bases identical to TRBD1. The CDR3 totals 15 residues. The germline V gene encodes CDR1 LNHDA and CDR2 SQIVND (reference sequence). J lost 11 bases, V lost 5 bases, and 15 bases had no gene match. The CDR3 sequence: CASSPLTGRSGSQHF. The CDR3 coding sequence is TGTGCCAGTAGTCCGCTGACAGGGCGATCAGGGTCCCAGCATTTT.

This clonotype was detected only a few times. The V call is TRBV10-3, the J call TRBJ2-1; D unresolved. The V gene's germline CDR1 is ENHRY and CDR2 SYGVKD. V shed 5 bases and J shed 7 bases, with 15 bases lying between them. CDR3 length: 14 amino acids. The CDR3 DNA follows: TGTGCCATCAGTTCGCCGGGTCTAGGGAATGAGCAGTTCTTC. This encodes CAISSPGLGNEQFF.

This clonotype came up many times. The chain couples TRBV11-2 to TRBJ2-1, with 7 bases that match TRBD2. This CDR3 has 15 residues. The germline V gene has CDR1 SGHAT and CDR2 FQNNGV. The V segment lost 3 bases and the J segment 5 bases; nucleotides outside the gene matches: 7. The CDR3 nucleotides read TGTGCCAGCAGCTTTGGGAGGGGCAGGGACAATGAGCAGTTCTTC. Translating it yields CASSFGRGRDNEQFF. The full variable domain, rest sourced from reference TRBV11-2 and TRBJ2-1, is EAGVAQSPRYKIIEKRQSVAFWCNPISGHATLYWYQQILGQGPKLLIQFQNNGVVDDSQLPKDRFSAERLKGVDSTLKIQPAKLEDSAVYLCASSFGRGRDNEQFFGPGTRLTVL.

This sequence joins TRBV7-9 and TRBJ2-7; 10 nucleotides align to TRBD2. CDR1 SEHNR and CDR2 FQNEAQ come from the germline V gene (reference sequence). J gave up 8 bases and V 4 bases, and 17 bases lay outside the gene matches. This CDR3 has 17 amino acids. CDR3 coding DNA: TGTGCCAGCAGCTCTACCGCCCGGACTAGCGGCCTCTTGAAGCAGTACTTC. The encoded protein is CASSSTARTSGLLKQYF.

This clonotype appeared many times. The rearrangement uses TRBV30 and TRBJ2-7, with 11 bases matching TRBD2. Trimming took 3 bases from V and 4 from J; bases not matched to a gene: 5. Looked up from germline, CDR1 is GTSNPN and CDR2 is SVGIG (reference sequence). This CDR3 has 14 residues. The DNA of the CDR3 is TGTGCCTGGAGCCATAGCGGGGGGGAATACGAGCAGTACTTC. This translates into CAWSHSGGEYEQYF.

This clonotype was seen ten or more times. The rearrangement uses TRBV2 and TRBJ1-1; TRBD1 is a possible D gene (6 bases). CDR3 length: 14 residues. Trimming stripped 4 bases from V and 4 bases from J, with 13 bases between. Germline CDR1 and CDR2: SNHLY and FYNNEI. CDR3 nucleotide sequence: TGTGCCAGCAGTGGATACGGGGGCGGCACTGAAGCTTTCTTT. This sequence encodes CASSGYGGGTEAFF.

This clonotype came up a few times. This chain connects TRBV7-9 to TRBJ2-3; 9 bases map to TRBD2. CDR1 is SEHNR, CDR2 FQNEAQ, per germline (reference sequence). The V gene end was trimmed by 4 bases and the J gene end by 2 bases; junction bases not matched to a gene: 1. The CDR3 loop spans 14 amino acids. The CDR3 DNA reads as TGTGCCAGCAGCTGGGGACTAGCCACAGATACGCAGTATTTT. It translates to CASSWGLATDTQYF.

This clonotype was counted ten times or more. The chain employs TRBV30 and TRBJ1-1; tentatively, D is TRBD1 (6 bases). The germline V gene encodes CDR1 GTSNPN and CDR2 SVGIG (reference sequence). CDR3 size: 13 residues. Trimming cost V 2 bases and J 1 base, with 8 bases left between them. The CDR3 sequence is CAWSLQGNTEAFF. DNA of the CDR3: TGTGCCTGGAGTCTACAGGGGAACACTGAAGCTTTCTTT.

The chain couples TRBV6-1 to TRBJ1-3, with 10 bases fitting TRBD1. Germline CDR1 reads MNHNS; CDR2 reads SASEGT. The CDR3 loop spans 16 amino acids. Germline trimming cut 4 bases from V and 0 bases from J; bases unmatched to any gene: 3. CDR3 DNA: TGTGCCAGCAGTGTGACAGGGGGCACCTCTGGAAACACCATATATTTT. The encoded protein is CASSVTGGTSGNTIYF.

This clonotype has ten or more counts. CDR3 amino acids: CASSQPSGTSGGGSYNEQFF. DNA of the CDR3: TGCGCCAGCAGCCAACCCTCCGGGACTAGCGGGGGCGGTTCCTACAATGAGCAGTTCTTC. V is TRBV5-1 and J is TRBJ2-1, with 14 bases aligning to TRBD2. Germline lookup yields CDR1 SGHRS and CDR2 YFSETQ. V dropped 4 bases and J dropped 1; count of bases not matched to a gene: 13. This CDR3 has 20 residues.

Ten or more counts support this clonotype. This chain uses TRBV12-3 or TRBV12-4 with TRBJ2-7, with 7 nucleotides matching TRBD1. The CDR3 has 13 residues. V shed 10 bases and J 2 bases; nucleotides not matched to a gene: 8. In nucleotides, the CDR3 is TGTGCCACCACAGGGGCGGTGGCCTACGAGCAGTACTTC. As protein: CATTGAVAYEQYF.

The V gene is TRBV5-1, the J gene TRBJ1-2; possibly TRBD1 for D (5 bases). V was trimmed by 4 bases and J by 9 bases, leaving 19 bases between them. This CDR3 spans 14 amino acids. Germline-derived CDR1 and CDR2 are SGHRS and YFSETQ. CDR3 in amino acids: CASSPGLLELSYTF. The CDR3 nucleotides read TGCGCCAGCAGCCCGGGACTCCTAGAGTTAAGCTACACCTTC.

With respect to this clonotype: The junction and the germline gene differ at one end; a read error may be behind it. The chain couples TRBV3-1 to TRBJ2-7, with 8 bases identical to TRBD1. CDR3 length: 13 residues. The germline V gene encodes CDR1 LGHDT and CDR2 YNNKEL (reference sequence). The CDR3: CAGSRGQGYEQYF. Here the CDR3 DNA reads TGTGCCGGCAGCCGCGGACAGGGATACGAGCAGTACTTC.

This clonotype was seen at least ten times. This chain links TRBV12-3 or TRBV12-4 with TRBJ1-2; D uncertain. CDR3 length: 12 amino acids. Trimming took off 3 bases at V and 2 bases at J, with 4 bases between the two ends. The CDR3 is CASSFGNYGYTF. The CDR3 nucleotides read TGTGCCAGCAGTTTCGGGAACTATGGCTACACCTTC.

This clonotype was seen only a few times. The V gene is TRBV28, the J gene TRBJ1-2; unclear D gene. Germline V gives CDR1 MDHEN, CDR2 SYDVKM. Between the trimmed V and J ends, which lost 8 bases and 7 bases, there was a span of 14 bases. This CDR3 region has 12 residues. The CDR3 reads CASGENGFGYTF. The CDR3 DNA reads as TGTGCCAGCGGAGAAAACGGGTTTGGCTACACCTTC.

This clonotype was observed a handful of times. The chain recombines TRBV20-1 with TRBJ1-2; the D is unclear. Germline assignment: CDR1 DFQATT and CDR2 SNEGSKA (reference sequence). V lost 5 bases to trimming and J lost 0 bases, with 13 bases between them. This CDR3 contains 14 residues. As DNA, the CDR3 is TGCAGTGCTTCCCCGGCCTCAGCTAACTATGGCTACACCTTC. Its protein is CSASPASANYGYTF.

This clonotype was recorded many times. V usage is TRBV20-1 and J usage is TRBJ2-7, with 9 positions matching TRBD2. CDR1 DFQATT and CDR2 SNEGSKA come from the germline V gene (reference sequence). The V segment lost 4 bases and the J segment 4 bases; nucleotides outside the gene matches: 11. The CDR3 sequence is 15 residues long. CDR3 coding DNA: TGCAGTGCTAAGGGACTAGCTCATGGAGGGTACGAGCAGTACTTC. Encoded protein: CSAKGLAHGGYEQYF.

The chain recombines TRBV7-2 with TRBJ2-5; D is undetermined. This CDR3 comprises 13 residues. V lost 3 bases and J 1 base, leaving 6 bases between the germline ends. Germline V CDR1 and CDR2: SGHTA, FQGNSA. CDR3 in DNA: TGTGCCAGCAGCTTTATGCGCCAAGAGACCCAGTACTTC. Protein: CASSFMRQETQYF.

The sample holds many counts of this clonotype. J is TRBJ2-1 and V is TRBV2, with D maybe TRBD2 (6 bases). With 4 bases removed from V and 10 bases from J, the gap between germline ends came to 11 bases. This CDR3 spans 12 amino acids. The germline V gene has CDR1 SNHLY and CDR2 FYNNEI. The CDR3 loop is CASSVMGREQFF. CDR3 coding DNA: TGTGCCAGCAGTGTGATGGGGAGGGAGCAGTTCTTC.

This clonotype was detected only a few times. The J gene is TRBJ1-5, the V gene TRBV4-1; 7 bases fit TRBD1. CDR3 length: 16 residues. Losses at the gene ends were 0 bases for V and 4 bases for J; bases not matched to a gene: 6. Germline values: CDR1 MGHRA, CDR2 YSYEKL. The CDR3 reads CASSQDPGQLNQPQHF. CDR3 sequence (DNA): TGCGCCAGCAGCCAAGATCCGGGACAGTTAAATCAGCCCCAGCATTTT.

This clonotype was seen at least ten times. This sequence joins TRBV28 and TRBJ2-7; 7 bases are shared with TRBD1. Germline-derived CDR1 and CDR2 are MDHEN and SYDVKM. V shed 5 bases and J 4 bases; nucleotides not matched to a gene: 5. CDR3 length equals 13 residues. CDR3 residues: CASSPSQGYEQYF. In DNA form, the CDR3 reads TGTGCCAGCAGTCCTTCACAGGGGTACGAGCAGTACTTC.

Comments on this clonotype: One end of the junction fails to match germline, which may point to a read error. The chain couples TRBV6-1 to TRBJ1-5; tentative D call: TRBD1 (6 bases). The CDR3 is 15 residues long. Germline CDR1 reads MNHNS; CDR2 reads SASEGT. The CDR3 sequence: CASSEARGGNQSQHF. CDR3 nucleotide sequence: TGTGCCAGCAGTGAGGCCAGGGGAGGCAATCAGTCCCAGCATTTT.

The rearrangement uses TRBV4-2 and TRBJ2-7, with 8 nucleotides matching TRBD2. V trimming: 3 bases; J trimming: 1 base; junction bases outside the gene matches: 8. Germline loops: CDR1 LGHNA, CDR2 YNFKEQ. This CDR3 contains 16 residues. This CDR3 is CASSQLGTSGSYEQYF. CDR3 bases: TGTGCCAGCAGCCAGTTGGGTACTAGCGGTTCCTACGAGCAGTACTTC.

A note on this clonotype: This could be a read error, since a much larger clone is one nucleotide away. The rearrangement links TRBV6-1 to TRBJ1-1, with D perhaps matching TRBD1 (6 bases). Between the trimmed V and J ends, which lost 7 bases and 2 bases, there was a span of 20 bases. The germline CDR1 and CDR2 sequences are MNHNS and SASEGT. The CDR3 sequence is 16 residues long. The CDR3, as DNA: TGTGCCAGCAAGCGGGGGGGGCCGGACACCAACACTGAAGCTTTCTTT. Amino acids: CASKRGGPDTNTEAFF.